This entry describes one TCR beta chain. Original methodology: Estimates of nucleated cell counts were drawn from the amplification of reference gene primers. Generated by immunoSEQ multiplex PCR, the TCRdb table keeps only in-frame clones and is missing some. The V and J calls and the clone size are those of that table, but D and trimming were determined from the DNA. The sample carries 150,000 to 200,000 clones, roughly 77% recorded once. The Seattle patients joined while their infection was active and were tracked longitudinally afterward. The sample belongs to a study of blood T cell repertoires in COVID-19. Trimming shortened V by 3 bases and J by 6 bases, and 6 bases separated the two germline ends. This CDR3 spans 11 amino acids. Looked up from germline, CDR1 is LGHDT and CDR2 is YNNKEL (reference sequence).

The chain uses TRBV3-1 (or the pseudogene TRBV3-2) and TRBJ2-7; no firm D call. The sequenced sample consisted of peripheral blood. This receptor was obtained from a woman aged 40-49 years with COVID-19, enrolled during active disease. The CDR3 DNA sequence: TGTGCCAGCAGCCAGCAGTTCGAGCAGTACTTC. It specifies CASSQQFEQYF.